This T cell receptor (beta chain) was found in a study of CD8 T cells in Susac syndrome (dated by TCRdb to about 2019). A note on the overall study: The study used repertoire sequencing to test whether antigen drove CD8+ T cell activation and differentiation in Susac syndrome. CD8+ T cell repertoire clonality was compared between approximately 12 healthy donors, about 14 Susac syndrome patients and around 15 multiple sclerosis patients. Study-wide findings and limitations: The study acknowledged that relatively few individuals were included in the TCR sequencing and HLA analysis.

This clonotype was recorded a few times. It has no known antigen specificity. One base away there is no much larger clone; base qualities are not given. Trimming at the junction amounts to 2 bases on V and 1 base on J, and the germline ends lie 14 bases apart. CDR1 is given as SNHLY and CDR2 as FYNNEI, both from the germline V gene. Counted from cysteine to phenylalanine, this CDR3 has 17 amino acids. Solely the CDR3 DNA is kept, with 51 bases framed from the first base. RNA was extracted with the RNeasy kit and roughly 0.45 to 1 ug was reverse transcribed using random hexamers. The immunoSEQ multiplex PCR assay, which covers 54 Vbeta and 13 Jbeta segments, was used to amplify TCR beta CDR3 regions. To correct PCR amplification bias, a synthetic template baseline was used for both primer optimization and computational correction. Regarding the original processing steps: Only productive sequences were kept, with reads annotated to V, D and J genes according to IMGT and analyzed in immunoSEQ Analyzer. To calculate clonality, Shannon entropy was normalized by log2 of the number of productive unique sequences and then subtracted from one. For each patient and control, public and private clones were evaluated among the 100 most prevalent clones. A clone was defined as Susac-specific if it was absent from the healthy and MS cohorts, from 950 to 1,300 published viral clones and from other ImmuneACCESS disease sequences. Using fastp trimming at Q25 and MiXCR clonotype assembly, TCRdb reanalyzed the public sequencing data and kept in-frame beta chains. Identical CDR3 protein sequences are pooled into one entry, listed with their most common genes and DNA. The V and J calls follow TCRdb's processing rather than the paper's. Across this sample there are 100,000 to 150,000 distinct CDR3 sequences, with approximately 93% seen only once. The ten biggest clones cover less than 0.4% of the sample.

Peripheral blood CD8+ and CD4+ T cells from healthy donors, Susac syndrome patients and multiple sclerosis patients were profiled using high-throughput TCR beta sequencing. The multiple sclerosis controls were treatment-naive patients who had stable or active relapsing-remitting disease and met the revised McDonald criteria. CD8+ TEMRA cells were enriched by FACS, while bulk CD8+ and CD4+ T cells were purified by magnetic negative isolation. Blood was drawn into EDTA tubes, processed within 24 hours, and PBMCs were isolated by density gradient centrifugation. PBMCs destined for TCR sequencing were cryopreserved in liquid nitrogen and later thawed in a 37 °C water bath. Purity of sorted or isolated CD4+, CD8+ and CD8+ TEMRA cells was at least 90%.

This TCR derives from a human donor with multiple sclerosis. The chain is encoded by TRBV2 joined to TRBJ2-2; the D gene may be TRBD1 or TRBD2, since each aligns over 5 bases. Sample: CD8+ T cells from PBMCs. The nucleotide sequence reads as follows: TGTGCCAGCAGTGAACTGAGGGGCCCTCGGAACACCGGGGAGCTGTTTTTT. Its translation is CASSELRGPRNTGELFF.